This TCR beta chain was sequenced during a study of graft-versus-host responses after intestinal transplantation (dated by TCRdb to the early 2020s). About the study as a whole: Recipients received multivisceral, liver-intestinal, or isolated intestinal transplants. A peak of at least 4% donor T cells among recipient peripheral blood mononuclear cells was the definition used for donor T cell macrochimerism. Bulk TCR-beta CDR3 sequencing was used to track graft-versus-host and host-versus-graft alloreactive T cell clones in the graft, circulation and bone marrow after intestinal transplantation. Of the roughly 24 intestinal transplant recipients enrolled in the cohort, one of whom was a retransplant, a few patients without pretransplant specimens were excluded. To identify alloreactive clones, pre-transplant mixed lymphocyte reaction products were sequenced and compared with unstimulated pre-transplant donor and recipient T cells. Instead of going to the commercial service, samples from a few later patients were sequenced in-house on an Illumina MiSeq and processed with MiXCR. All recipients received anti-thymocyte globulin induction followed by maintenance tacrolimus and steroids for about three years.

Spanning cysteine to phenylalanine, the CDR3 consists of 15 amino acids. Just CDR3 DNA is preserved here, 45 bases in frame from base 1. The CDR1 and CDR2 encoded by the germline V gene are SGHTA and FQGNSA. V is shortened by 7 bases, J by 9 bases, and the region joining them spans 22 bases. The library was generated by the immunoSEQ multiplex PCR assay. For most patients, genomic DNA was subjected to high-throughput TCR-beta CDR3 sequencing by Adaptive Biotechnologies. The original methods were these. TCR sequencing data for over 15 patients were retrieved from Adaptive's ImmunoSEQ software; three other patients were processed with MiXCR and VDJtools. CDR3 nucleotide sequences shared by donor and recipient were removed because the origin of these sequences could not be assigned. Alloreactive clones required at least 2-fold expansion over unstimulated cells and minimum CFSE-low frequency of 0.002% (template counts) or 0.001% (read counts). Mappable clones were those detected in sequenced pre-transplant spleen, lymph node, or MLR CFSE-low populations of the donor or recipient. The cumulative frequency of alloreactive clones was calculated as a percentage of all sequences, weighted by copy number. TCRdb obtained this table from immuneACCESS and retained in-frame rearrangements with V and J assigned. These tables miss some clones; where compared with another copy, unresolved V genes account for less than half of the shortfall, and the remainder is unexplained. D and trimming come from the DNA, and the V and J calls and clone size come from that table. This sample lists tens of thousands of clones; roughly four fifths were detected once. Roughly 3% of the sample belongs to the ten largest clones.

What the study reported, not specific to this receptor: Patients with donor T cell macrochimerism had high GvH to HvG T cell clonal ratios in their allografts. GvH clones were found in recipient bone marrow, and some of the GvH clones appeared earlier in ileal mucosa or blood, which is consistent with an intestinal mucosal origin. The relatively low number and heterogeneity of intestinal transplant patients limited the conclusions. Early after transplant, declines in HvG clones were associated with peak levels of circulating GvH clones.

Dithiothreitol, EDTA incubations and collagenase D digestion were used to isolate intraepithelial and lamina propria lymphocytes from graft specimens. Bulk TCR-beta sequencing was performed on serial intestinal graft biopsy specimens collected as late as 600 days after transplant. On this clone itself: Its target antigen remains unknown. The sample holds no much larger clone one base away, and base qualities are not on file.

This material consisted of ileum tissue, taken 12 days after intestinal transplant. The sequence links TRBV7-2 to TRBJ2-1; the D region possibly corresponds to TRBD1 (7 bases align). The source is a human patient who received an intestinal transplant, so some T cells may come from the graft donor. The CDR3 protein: CASTPQGGVGPEQFF. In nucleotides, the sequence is TGTGCCAGCACCCCGCAGGGGGGCGTAGGGCCTGAGCAGTTCTTC.